The present TCR beta chain was sequenced within a study of shared clonotypes between healthy human individuals. The repertoire was sequenced with immunoSEQ multiplex PCR; TCRdb's copy has only in-frame clones and lacks some. The table includes about 2 million clones, roughly 94% detected once. With respect to this clone: Antigen unknown.

The length of the CDR3 is 16 residues. Germline-derived CDR1 and CDR2 are LGHNA and YSLEER. Losses at the gene ends were 1 base for V and 2 bases for J; bases not matched to a gene: 4. As defined, naive CD8 cells were CD45RO-negative and positively selected for CCR7, with terminally differentiated effector memory CD45RA+ cells excluded. Broader study findings: A generally larger estimated richness was seen in naive subsets than in memory subsets. Few donors limited the genetic and exposure-history diversity represented.

The TCR sequence derives from a young man in good health. The sequenced sample consisted of naive CD8+ T cells sorted from blood. This chain links TRBV4-3 with TRBJ2-1, with 8 bases identical to TRBD2. As DNA, the CDR3 is TGCGCCAGCAGCCAAGGGGGTAGCGGGGCCTACAATGAGCAGTTCTTC. This codes for CASSQGGSGAYNEQFF.